Below, 24 T cell receptor beta chains from the same sample are listed, as sequenced in a study of shared clonotypes between healthy human individuals. TCRdb's table, derived via immunoSEQ multiplex PCR, lists solely in-frame clones and lacks some. The profile covers roughly 2.5 million clones, with roughly 92% appearing a single time and over 0.12% taken by the ten largest. Sequencing was performed on naive CD4+ T cells sorted from blood. The subset is: CD45RA+ positively selected. These receptors all stem from a young man in good health.

The V call is TRBV9, the J call TRBJ2-7; TRBD2 matches 10 bases. CDR3 size: 16 residues. Germline loops: CDR1 SGDLS, CDR2 YYNGEE. V shed 3 bases and J 4 bases; nucleotides not matched to a gene: 10. The CDR3 loop reads CASSAGLAGELYEQYF. The CDR3, as DNA: TGTGCCAGCAGCGCCGGTCTAGCGGGGGAGTTATACGAGCAGTACTTC.

This chain uses TRBV4-2 with TRBJ2-7; D gene unclear. The length of the CDR3 is 14 residues. Trimming removed 0 bases at V and 2 bases at J, with 8 bases between. Per the germline V gene, CDR1 is LGHNA and CDR2 is YNFKEQ. The CDR3: CASSQDFPPYEQYF. In nucleotides, the CDR3 is TGTGCCAGCAGCCAAGATTTCCCCCCCTACGAGCAGTACTTC.

V gene TRBV9 combines with J gene TRBJ2-1, with 7 bases fitting TRBD1. The germline V gene has CDR1 SGDLS and CDR2 YYNGEE. After removal of 4 bases from V and 4 bases from J, the junction contained 8 bases not matched to a gene. CDR3 size: 15 residues. This CDR3 is CASSPGQALYNEQFF. In DNA, the CDR3 is TGTGCCAGCAGCCCCGGACAGGCATTATACAATGAGCAGTTCTTC. Together with reference TRBV9 and TRBJ2-1, the CDR3 gives the full variable domain: DSGVTQTPKHLITATGQRVTLRCSPRSGDLSVYWYQQSLDQGLQFLIQYYNGEERAKGNILERFSAQQFPDLHSELNLSSLELGDSALYFCASSPGQALYNEQFFGPGTRLTVL.

In this sample, this clone turned up a few times. The chain recombines TRBV23-1 with TRBJ2-7; no firm D call. TRBV23-1 is reported as an ORF; its role is uncertain. The V and J ends lost 7 bases and 2 bases respectively, with 9 bases between them. CDR3 length equals 12 residues. The CDR3 region is CASTQRTYEQYF. CDR3 in DNA: TGCGCCAGCACCCAAAGGACCTACGAGCAGTACTTC.

Of note for this clone: The sample contains more than one DNA sequence encoding this CDR3. The chain employs TRBV29-1 and TRBJ2-7; D perhaps matches TRBD1 (6 bases). V was pared by 4 bases and J by 2 bases, with 9 bases between. CDR1 is SQVTM and CDR2 is ANQGSEA in the germline V gene. The CDR3 runs to 12 residues. CDR3 residues: CSVGRDTYEQYF. The CDR3 DNA sequence: TGCAGCGTTGGCAGGGACACCTACGAGCAGTACTTC.

On this clone: Within the sample, other DNA sequences also encode this same CDR3. This chain joins TRBV7-9 and TRBJ1-1; D uncertain. The CDR3 runs 11 residues. CDR1 and CDR2 from the germline V gene are SEHNR and FQNEAQ (reference sequence). V was clipped by 3 bases and J by 11 bases, with 10 bases between them. This CDR3 reads CASSLGGGAFF. CDR3 in DNA: TGTGCCAGCAGCTTGGGAGGTGGGGCTTTCTTT.

This chain uses TRBV5-6 with TRBJ2-5; the D is unclear. TRBJ2-7 matches the DNA end more closely, so the J call is doubtful. Germline V CDR1 and CDR2: SGHDT, YYEEEE. This CDR3 has 15 residues. CDR3 amino acids: CASRTYSQNSYEQYF. The CDR3 DNA follows: TGTGCCAGCAGGACATATAGCCAGAACTCCTACGAGCAGTACTTC.

The DNA of the CDR3 is TGTGCCAGCTCATCAGGACTAGCGGGACCCACCGGGGAGCTGTTTTTT. It translates to CASSSGLAGPTGELFF. The chain joins TRBV18 to TRBJ2-2, with 12 nucleotides matching TRBD2. CDR1 is KGHSH and CDR2 is LQKENI in the germline V gene. This CDR3 has 16 amino acids. Trimming cost V 5 bases and J 4 bases; bases outside gene matches: 5.

This rearrangement joins TRBV6-5 to TRBJ1-1; possible D gene TRBD1, 6 bases. V was clipped by 8 bases and J by 5 bases, with 9 bases between them. In germline, CDR1 is MNHEY, CDR2 SVGAGI. This CDR3 comprises 11 residues. Here the CDR3 reads CASCTGTEAFF. CDR3 in DNA: TGTGCCAGCTGTACAGGGACTGAAGCTTTCTTT.

The chain employs TRBV11-3 and TRBJ2-7; possible D gene TRBD2, 6 bases. Trimming removed 1 base at V and 2 bases at J, with 12 bases between. Germline-derived CDR1 and CDR2 are SGHNT and YENEEA. The CDR3 is 15 residues long. The CDR3 protein is CASSLAAGQAYEQYF. The CDR3 DNA reads as TGTGCCAGCAGCTTAGCGGCGGGGCAGGCCTACGAGCAGTACTTC.

The CDR3 nucleotides read TGCAGCGTTGGGGGACAGGGGGCGCCTGGCTACACCTTC. The encoded protein is CSVGGQGAPGYTF. The V call is TRBV29-1, the J call TRBJ1-2; TRBD1 matches at 12 bases. The CDR3 is 13 residues long. V shed 4 bases, J shed 7 bases, and the junction held 4 bases outside the gene matches. Per germline, CDR1 SQVTM and CDR2 ANQGSEA.

Worth noting for this clone: Distinct nucleotide sequences in the sample also encode this CDR3. This chain joins TRBV5-1 and TRBJ1-5, with TRBD1 as a possible D gene (6 bases). There are 15 residues in the CDR3. Germline CDR1 SGHRS, CDR2 YFSETQ. Trimming took off 0 bases at V and 5 bases at J, with 12 bases between the two ends. The CDR3 DNA reads TGCGCCAGCAGCTTGGAAGGGGGGCCGCATCAGCCCCAGCATTTT. Its protein product is CASSLEGGPHQPQHF.

V usage is TRBV6-1 and J usage is TRBJ2-7; 8 positions agree with TRBD1. Germline CDR1 is MNHNS and CDR2 is SASEGT. The CDR3 contains 14 residues. V dropped 7 bases and J dropped 0; count of bases not matched to a gene: 5. For the CDR3, the DNA is TGTGCCAGCACTAGGACAGGGCTCTCCTACGAGCAGTACTTC. Amino acids: CASTRTGLSYEQYF.

The chain carries TRBV10-2 and TRBJ2-2, with 10 bases fitting TRBD2. The germline V gene encodes CDR1 WSHSY and CDR2 SAAADI. The V segment lost 6 bases and the J segment 8 bases; nucleotides outside the gene matches: 6. This CDR3 contains 14 residues. The CDR3 DNA reads TGCGCCAGCAGGGTCACTAGCGGGACTGGGGAGCTGTTTTTT. Residues: CASRVTSGTGELFF.

As regards this clone: The same CDR3 is also encoded by other DNA sequences in this sample. The chain combines TRBV5-1 with TRBJ1-6; 8 nucleotides align to TRBD1. J gave up 8 bases and V 4 bases, and 5 bases lay outside the gene matches. This CDR3 region has 14 residues. The germline V gene has CDR1 SGHRS and CDR2 YFSETQ. Here the CDR3 DNA reads TGCGCCAGCAGCCTGGACAGGGCAGATTCACCCCTCCACTTT. This sequence encodes CASSLDRADSPLHF.

V gene TRBV6-6 combines with J gene TRBJ1-4; D remains ambiguous. V lost 2 bases, J lost 0 bases, and 10 bases lay in between. CDR1 is MNHNY and CDR2 is SVGAGI in the germline V gene (reference sequence). This CDR3 is 16 amino acids long. The CDR3 loop reads CASSYGSLATNEKLFF. CDR3 in DNA: TGTGCCAGCAGTTACGGGAGCCTCGCAACTAATGAAAAACTGTTTTTT.

A word on this clone: Other nucleotide sequences from this sample produce the same CDR3. CDR3 protein: CASSTKAGTGVSTDTQYF. CDR3 in DNA: TGTGCCAGCAGCACAAAGGCCGGGACAGGGGTTAGCACAGATACGCAGTATTTT. The rearrangement links TRBV7-2 to TRBJ2-3, with TRBD1 matching 10 bases. The germline gives CDR1 SGHTA, CDR2 FQGNSA. V shed 5 bases and J 0 bases; nucleotides not matched to a gene: 11. This CDR3 contains 18 residues. Together with reference TRBV7-2 and TRBJ2-3, the CDR3 gives the full variable domain: GAGVSQSPSNKVTEKGKDVELRCDPISGHTALYWYRQSLGQGLEFLIYFQGNSAPDKSGLPSDRFSAERTGGSVSTLTIQRTQQEDSAVYLCASSTKAGTGVSTDTQYFGPGTRLTVL.

Turning to this clone: This same CDR3 is encoded by further DNA sequences in the sample. The chain employs TRBV2 and TRBJ1-4; possible D gene TRBD1, 6 bases. Germline CDR1 SNHLY, CDR2 FYNNEI. This CDR3 is built from 14 residues. V shed 6 bases and J shed 4 bases, with 12 bases lying between them. The CDR3 DNA is TGTGCCAGCAGACCGACAGGATTTAATGAAAAACTGTTTTTT. Protein: CASRPTGFNEKLFF.

The genes are TRBV30 and TRBJ1-6; 8 bases are shared with TRBD1. The CDR3 contains 14 residues. The germline V gene encodes CDR1 GTSNPN and CDR2 SVGIG (reference sequence). V trimming: 4 bases; J trimming: 2 bases; junction bases outside the gene matches: 1. DNA for the CDR3: TGTGCCTGGAAGGACAGGGCCTATAATTCACCCCTCCACTTT. Amino acid sequence: CAWKDRAYNSPLHF.

This clone was counted a few times. The gene calls are TRBV30 and TRBJ1-5; D gene ambiguous. The CDR3 is 13 amino acids. Germline loops: CDR1 GTSNPN, CDR2 SVGIG (reference sequence). The V end was cut by 0 bases, the J end by 5 bases, with 8 bases between. CDR3 sequence: CAWSVQPYQPQHF. The CDR3, as DNA: TGTGCCTGGAGTGTACAGCCCTATCAGCCCCAGCATTTT.

V and J are TRBV5-1 and TRBJ1-2, with D unresolved. CDR1 and CDR2 from the germline V gene are SGHRS and YFSETQ. V was trimmed by 4 bases and J by 2 bases, leaving 18 bases between them. The CDR3 loop spans 16 amino acids. DNA of the CDR3: TGCGCCAGCAGCCCCCGGACCCTTCCCTCCAACTATGGCTACACCTTC. This sequence encodes CASSPRTLPSNYGYTF.

The chain couples TRBV9 to TRBJ2-1; no clear D gene. Germline V gene data show CDR1 as SGDLS and CDR2 as YYNGEE. V was clipped by 4 bases and J by 5 bases, with 7 bases between them. The CDR3 has 12 residues. The CDR3 here is CASSPPNNEQFF. CDR3 coding DNA: TGTGCCAGCAGCCCACCAAACAATGAGCAGTTCTTC.

The gene calls are TRBV11-3 and TRBJ1-4; TRBD1 matches 9 bases. The CDR3 runs 15 residues. Germline V gene lookup returns CDR1 SGHNT and CDR2 YENEEA. V gave up 5 bases and J gave up 3 bases; unmatched junction bases: 4. The CDR3 reads CASSKGQGANEKLFF. The CDR3, as DNA: TGTGCCAGCAGCAAGGGACAGGGCGCTAATGAAAAACTGTTTTTT.

This rearrangement joins TRBV29-1 to TRBJ1-5, with D perhaps matching TRBD1 (6 bases). Germline CDR1 is SQVTM and CDR2 is ANQGSEA. Deletions cut 6 bases from V and 0 bases from J, with 15 bases between. CDR3 length: 15 amino acids. The CDR3 is CSVVFGTLSNQPQHF. CDR3 coding DNA: TGCAGCGTCGTGTTCGGGACACTTAGCAATCAGCCCCAGCATTTT. Full variable domain (remainder filled in from reference TRBV29-1 and TRBJ1-5): SAVISQKPSRDICQRGTSLTIQCQVDSQVTMMFWYRQQPGQSLTLIATANQGSEATYESGFVIDKFPISRPNLTFSTLTVSNMSPEDSSIYLCSVVFGTLSNQPQHFGDGTRLSIL.